This T cell receptor beta chain was sequenced for a study of shared clonotypes between healthy human individuals. On the study more broadly: Aged 18 to 49, the donors were a couple of women and a few men. Three plates were used per donor for CD4 naive, three for CD4 memory, two for CD8 naive and one for CD8 memory. Study-level points and caveats: Non-shared clonotypes were found to have lower generation probabilities than the clonotypes that were shared by all four of the sorted-subset donors. Across a handful of donors, naive CD4 shared around 5.3%, naive CD8 about 3.2%, memory CD4 roughly 2.1%, memory CD8 roughly 0.37%.

Germline CDR1 is SNHLY and CDR2 is FYNNEI. The CDR3 has 20 amino acids. V shed 4 bases, J shed 2 bases, and the junction held 12 bases outside the gene matches. Produced via immunoSEQ multiplex PCR; TCRdb's table is partial and in-frame only. Among 1,500,000 or so clones listed, more than 95% were seen once. Worth noting for this clone: No antigen is known for it.

The receptor was isolated from a young man in good health. V usage is TRBV2 and J usage is TRBJ2-3; 16 bases agree with TRBD2. Sequenced: naive CD4+ T cells sorted from blood. Sample subset: CD45RA+ positively selected. In DNA, the CDR3 is TGTGCCAGCAGTGGGTGGCGGCCGGGACTAGCGGGAGGGGACACAGATACGCAGTATTTT. It translates to CASSGWRPGLAGGDTDTQYF.